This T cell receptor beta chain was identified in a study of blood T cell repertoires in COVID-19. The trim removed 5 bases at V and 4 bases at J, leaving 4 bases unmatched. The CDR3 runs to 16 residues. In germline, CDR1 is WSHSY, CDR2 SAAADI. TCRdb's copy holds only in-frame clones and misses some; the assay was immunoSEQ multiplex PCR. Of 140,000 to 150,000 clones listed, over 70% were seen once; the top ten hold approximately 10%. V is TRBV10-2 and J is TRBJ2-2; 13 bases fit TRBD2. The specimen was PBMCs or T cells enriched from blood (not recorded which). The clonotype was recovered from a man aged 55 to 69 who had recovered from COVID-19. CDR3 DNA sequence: TGCGCCAGCAGTCGTGGACTAGCGGGAGTCACCGGGGAGCTGTTTTTT. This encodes CASSRGLAGVTGELFF.